The 29 T cell receptor beta chains below come from one sample, sequenced in a study of beta chain features in type 1 diabetes (dated by TCRdb to 2016 to 2018). The library relied on the immunoSEQ multiplex PCR assay. The entire amount of isolated RNA was reverse transcribed using the High Capacity cDNA Reverse Transcription Kit, so the sequenced TCRB transcripts were expressed ones. What TCRdb holds here is the immuneACCESS table cut down to in-frame rearrangements. Part of the clones is not present; checked against another copy, under half of the missing clones reflect an unresolved V gene, and the others are unexplained. The sample data list fewer than 550,000 clones, and 11% of these were observed just once. The top ten hold around 0.05% of the sample. The sample taken for sequencing was naive CD4+ T cells from blood. What the cell subset or site label conveys for this sample: true naive CD4+ T cells. The origin of the receptors is a young woman in good health.

This clone has a handful of counts. This chain links TRBV25-1 with TRBJ2-3; weak D call: TRBD2 (6 bases). Trimming removed 6 bases at V and 0 bases at J, with 13 bases between. There are 15 residues in the CDR3. The germline V gene has CDR1 MGHDK and CDR2 SYGVNS. The CDR3 loop is CASRGGALSTDTQYF. CDR3 nucleotide sequence: TGTGCCAGCAGGGGGGGTGCCCTAAGCACAGATACGCAGTATTTT.

This clone was counted a few times. CDR3 residues: CSVAGQNYEQYF. The CDR3 DNA sequence: TGCAGCGTTGCGGGACAGAACTACGAGCAGTACTTC. V usage is TRBV29-1 and J usage is TRBJ2-7; 7 nucleotides match TRBD1. CDR1 and CDR2 (germline): SQVTM, ANQGSEA. With V trimmed by 4 bases and J by 3 bases, 3 bases remained unmatched. This CDR3 comprises 12 residues.

V gene TRBV29-1 combines with J gene TRBJ1-6; a possible D gene is TRBD1 (5 bases). V lost 7 bases and J 19 bases, leaving 17 bases between the germline ends. This CDR3 is 10 amino acids long. Looked up from germline, CDR1 is SQVTM and CDR2 is ANQGSEA. CDR3 in amino acids: CSGGTGPLHF. CDR3 in DNA: TGCAGCGGCGGGACGGGCCCCTTACACTTT.

V gene TRBV4-2 combines with J gene TRBJ2-1, with no clear D. V gave up 0 bases and J gave up 2 bases, with 17 bases separating them. Germline CDR1 LGHNA, CDR2 YNFKEQ. This CDR3 is 18 amino acids long. CDR3 sequence (DNA): TGTGCCAGCAGCCAAGATGGGGTCGGCAGGTTAGCCTACAATGAGCAGTTCTTC. The encoded protein is CASSQDGVGRLAYNEQFF.

The chain recombines TRBV4-2 with TRBJ2-3; maybe TRBD1 (6 bases). V was shortened by 1 base and J by 2 bases, with 16 bases between the two germline ends. This CDR3 has 17 residues. The germline V gene encodes CDR1 LGHNA and CDR2 YNFKEQ. CDR3 residues: CASSQVGLGATTDTQYF. CDR3 sequence (DNA): TGTGCCAGCAGCCAAGTTGGGCTGGGGGCCACCACAGATACGCAGTATTTT.

V gene TRBV7-9 combines with J gene TRBJ2-1, with 9 bases matching TRBD2. V trimming: 4 bases; J trimming: 2 bases; junction bases outside the gene matches: 0. Germline V CDR1 and CDR2: SEHNR, FQNEAQ (reference sequence). CDR3 length: 14 amino acids. CDR3 residues: CASSSSGTYNEQFF. In nucleotides, the CDR3 is TGTGCCAGCAGCTCTAGCGGGACCTACAATGAGCAGTTCTTC.

This rearrangement joins TRBV7-9 to TRBJ1-4; 8 positions match TRBD1. Trimming cost V 5 bases and J 11 bases; bases outside gene matches: 16. This CDR3 region has 16 residues. Germline V gene data show CDR1 as SEHNR and CDR2 as FQNEAQ (reference sequence). This CDR3 reads CASSDPPGQAFGKLFF. In DNA, the CDR3 is TGTGCCAGCAGCGATCCACCGGGACAGGCTTTTGGGAAACTGTTTTTT.

This clone turned up a few times. The chain joins TRBV7-2 to TRBJ1-1; 8 nucleotides match TRBD1. The J segment lost 11 bases and the V segment lost 4 bases, leaving 6 bases of the junction unmatched. The CDR3 totals 12 residues. The V gene's germline CDR1 is SGHTA and CDR2 FQGNSA. The DNA for the CDR3 is TGTGCCAGCAGCTCCCGGACAGGGCGGGCTTTCTTT. Protein product: CASSSRTGRAFF.

The chain carries TRBV5-1 and TRBJ2-5; the match to TRBD1 covers 7 bases. V was clipped by 0 bases and J by 2 bases; unmatched bases: 4. The CDR3 is 15 residues long. The germline CDR1 and CDR2 sequences are SGHRS and YFSETQ. The CDR3 is CASSLAGTEQETQYF. The CDR3 DNA sequence: TGCGCCAGCAGCTTGGCTGGGACAGAGCAAGAGACCCAGTACTTC.

DNA of the CDR3: TGTGCCAGCTCACTTTTACTAGCGGCGAACAATGAGCAGTTCTTC. It encodes CASSLLLAANNEQFF. The gene calls are TRBV18 and TRBJ2-1; 8 nucleotides match TRBD2. CDR1 KGHSH and CDR2 LQKENI come from the germline V gene. J gave up 5 bases and V 4 bases, and 7 bases lay outside the gene matches. The CDR3 runs to 15 residues.

The V gene is TRBV15, the J gene TRBJ2-7; D unclear. The germline gives CDR1 LNHNV, CDR2 YYDKDF (reference sequence). The CDR3 extends over 17 amino acids. Trimming removed 5 bases at V and 6 bases at J, with 26 bases between. Here the CDR3 DNA reads TGTGCCACCAGCGCATCCCCCCACACCCGCCTACCTGGCGAGCAGTACTTC. This sequence encodes CATSASPHTRLPGEQYF.

This chain joins TRBV9 and TRBJ2-3, with 13 bases lining up with TRBD2. Germline lookup yields CDR1 SGDLS and CDR2 YYNGEE. The CDR3 has 17 amino acids. J was trimmed by 1 base and V by 0 bases; bases with no gene match: 2. The CDR3 region has the DNA TGTGCCAGCAGCGTAGGACTAGCGGGAGGCCGCACAGATACGCAGTATTTT. As protein: CASSVGLAGGRTDTQYF.

This clone was observed a handful of times. Other nucleotide sequences from this sample produce the same CDR3. The chain employs TRBV6-5 and TRBJ1-1; no definite D call. The length of the CDR3 is 13 residues. The V end lost 2 bases, the J end lost 0 bases, and 4 bases lay between the germline ends. The germline gives CDR1 MNHEY, CDR2 SVGAGI. CDR3 amino acids: CASSYQVNTEAFF. CDR3 nucleotides: TGTGCCAGCAGTTACCAAGTGAACACTGAAGCTTTCTTT.

In its sample, this clone was seen a few times. The chain couples TRBV2 to TRBJ2-5; 8 nucleotides match TRBD2. Germline lookup yields CDR1 SNHLY and CDR2 FYNNEI. The junction had 11 bases not matched to a gene; V was cut back by 4 bases and J by 4 bases. The CDR3 has 16 residues. In nucleotides, the CDR3 is TGTGCCAGCAGTGGCGGCGGGACTAGGAGGAGAGAGACCCAGTACTTC. It codes for CASSGGGTRRRETQYF. The full variable domain, in which reference TRBV2 and TRBJ2-5 provide the parts outside the CDR3, is EPEVTQTPSHQVTQMGQEVILRCVPISNHLYFYWYRQILGQKVEFLVSFYNNEISEKSEIFDDQFSVERPDGSNFTLKIRSTKLEDSAMYFCASSGGGTRRRETQYFGPGTRLLVL.

This clone was found a few times. This chain joins TRBV7-9 and TRBJ2-7; D gene unclear. This CDR3 is built from 14 residues. Looked up from germline, CDR1 is SEHNR and CDR2 is FQNEAQ (reference sequence). Trimming pared 3 bases from V and 0 bases from J, leaving 9 bases between. CDR3 coding DNA: TGTGCCAGCAGCTTTGGCAGGAGCTCCTACGAGCAGTACTTC. Translation: CASSFGRSSYEQYF.

The V gene is TRBV4-3, the J gene TRBJ1-6; D gene uncertain. The CDR3 spans 15 residues. V was pared by 0 bases and J by 8 bases, with 11 bases between. Germline CDR1 and CDR2: LGHNA and YSLEER. The CDR3 is CASSQETGPYSPLHF. The DNA of the CDR3 is TGCGCCAGCAGCCAAGAGACTGGCCCATATTCACCCCTCCACTTT.

This clone occurred a few times. This chain uses TRBV2 with TRBJ2-1, with D possibly being TRBD2 (6 bases). In germline, CDR1 is SNHLY, CDR2 FYNNEI. The V end was cut by 3 bases, the J end by 13 bases, with 16 bases between. The CDR3 contains 13 residues. As DNA, the CDR3 is TGTGCCAGCAGTGACAGGCTAGCGACCCCCCAGTTCTTC. Translation: CASSDRLATPQFF.

This clone was counted a few times. The genes are TRBV7-2 and TRBJ2-7, with unresolved D. Trimming removed 0 bases at V and 6 bases at J, with 6 bases between. Looked up from germline, CDR1 is SGHTA and CDR2 is FQGNSA. The CDR3 runs 12 residues. The CDR3 is CASSLAETEQYF. In nucleotides, the CDR3 is TGTGCCAGCAGCTTAGCGGAAACCGAGCAGTACTTC. The variable domain in full, completed from reference TRBV7-2 and TRBJ2-7, reads GAGVSQSPSNKVTEKGKDVELRCDPISGHTALYWYRQSLGQGLEFLIYFQGNSAPDKSGLPSDRFSAERTGGSVSTLTIQRTQQEDSAVYLCASSLAETEQYFGPGTRLTVT.

In this sample, this clone turned up a few times. The rearrangement joins TRBV5-6 to TRBJ2-7; D may be TRBD1 or TRBD2 (5 bases each). The CDR3 length is 16 residues. Trimming stripped 4 bases from V and 3 bases from J, with 20 bases between. Germline loops: CDR1 SGHDT, CDR2 YYEEEE. The CDR3 bases are TGTGCCAGCAGCACGTCTGGGGACCCTAGGGACTACGAGCAGTACGTC. Protein: CASSTSGDPRDYEQYV.

This clone was recorded a few times. V and J are TRBV5-1 and TRBJ2-1, with 8 bases identical to TRBD2. The CDR3 runs 16 residues. J lost 5 bases, V lost 4 bases, and 11 bases had no gene match. The germline CDR1 and CDR2 sequences are SGHRS and YFSETQ. The CDR3: CASSPGYSGGDNEQFF. Here the CDR3 DNA reads TGCGCCAGCAGCCCGGGATACAGCGGGGGCGACAATGAGCAGTTCTTC.

This clone was seen a few times. CDR3 nucleotide sequence: TGTGCCAGCAGCTTAAGGGCGGTCAATGAGCAGTTCTTC. Residues: CASSLRAVNEQFF. The chain carries TRBV7-3 and TRBJ2-1; D is ambiguous. The CDR3 loop spans 13 amino acids. V was trimmed by 1 base and J by 6 bases, leaving 7 bases between them. Germline CDR1 SGHTA, CDR2 FQGTGA. The full variable domain, rest sourced from reference TRBV7-3 and TRBJ2-1, is GAGVSQTPSNKVTEKGKYVELRCDPISGHTALYWYRQSLGQGPEFLIYFQGTGAADDSGLPNDRFFAVRPEGSVSTLKIQRTERGDSAVYLCASSLRAVNEQFFGPGTRLTVL.

The chain links TRBV15 to TRBJ1-3; a weak D match, TRBD1 (5 bases). V was cut by 5 bases and J by 0 bases, with 14 bases left in between. The CDR3 runs to 16 residues. Germline CDR1 reads LNHNV; CDR2 reads YYDKDF (reference sequence). The CDR3 is CATSRRDGRSGNTIYF. The CDR3 DNA is TGTGCCACCAGCCGTCGGGACGGCCGCTCTGGAAACACCATATATTTT.

The V call is TRBV2, the J call TRBJ2-3, with TRBD1 matching 7 bases. V gave up 6 bases and J gave up 0 bases; unmatched junction bases: 0. CDR1 is SNHLY, CDR2 FYNNEI, per germline. This CDR3 has 13 amino acids. In DNA form, the CDR3 reads TGTGCCAGCAGACAGGGGAGCACAGATACGCAGTATTTT. Its protein is CASRQGSTDTQYF.

The rearrangement uses TRBV2 and TRBJ2-1; 9 positions match TRBD2. The CDR3 has 16 residues. V shed 7 bases, J shed 12 bases, and the junction held 19 bases outside the gene matches. CDR1 and CDR2 (germline): SNHLY, FYNNEI. CDR3 sequence reads: CASTELASGATGRQFF. As DNA, the CDR3 is TGTGCCAGCACCGAGCTGGCTAGCGGGGCCACAGGACGGCAGTTCTTC.

The rearrangement uses TRBV14 and TRBJ2-7; 7 bases are shared with TRBD1. CDR1 and CDR2 from the germline V gene are SGHDN and FVKESK. Germline trimming cut 1 base from V and 6 bases from J; bases unmatched to any gene: 3. The CDR3 spans 13 residues. CDR3 bases: TGTGCCAGCAGCCAAGTTAAGGGGGCCGAGCAGTACGTC. Protein product: CASSQVKGAEQYV.

This sequence joins TRBV4-3 and TRBJ2-1; either TRBD1 or TRBD2 may fit D (5 bases each). The CDR3 is 16 amino acids. Germline V gene data show CDR1 as LGHNA and CDR2 as YSLEER. The V gene lost 2 bases and the J gene lost 4 bases, with 15 bases spanning the gap. The CDR3 sequence is CASSQTLGRTYNEQFF. The CDR3 DNA follows: TGCGCCAGCAGCCAAACATTGGGGCGGACTTACAATGAGCAGTTCTTC.

The chain recombines TRBV5-1 with TRBJ2-5, with 8 bases fitting TRBD1. V shed 2 bases and J 4 bases; nucleotides not matched to a gene: 4. The CDR3 runs 14 residues. Germline V lookup: CDR1 SGHRS, CDR2 YFSETQ. DNA of the CDR3: TGCGCCAGCAGCTTCACAGGGGGAAGAGAGACCCAGTACTTC. The encoded protein is CASSFTGGRETQYF.

This chain uses TRBV9 with TRBJ1-5; D ambiguous. This CDR3 contains 9 residues. Germline CDR1 reads SGDLS; CDR2 reads YYNGEE. V dropped 3 bases and J dropped 11 bases, with 3 bases sitting between them. In DNA form, the CDR3 reads TGTGCCAGCAGCGCAGCCCAGCATTTT. It encodes CASSAAQHF.

CDR3 region: CASSRGVGSNQPQHF. CDR3 sequence (DNA): TGTGCCAGCAGCAGGGGAGTAGGCAGCAATCAGCCCCAGCATTTT. The chain uses TRBV7-2 and TRBJ1-5; D may be TRBD1 (5 bases). Trimming cost V 5 bases and J 1 base, with 12 bases left between them. In germline, CDR1 is SGHTA, CDR2 FQGNSA. The CDR3 is 15 residues long.